These 5 T cell receptor beta chains were all obtained from the same sample, sequenced in a study of blood T cell repertoires in COVID-19. Sequencing was performed with immunoSEQ multiplex PCR; in TCRdb, only in-frame clones are kept and a portion is missing. The data show around 63,000 clones, just over 85% seen once. Sequenced material: peripheral blood. The receptor set was obtained from a woman at least 80 years old with active COVID-19.

This chain links TRBV2 with TRBJ2-7; 7 bases are shared with TRBD1. V shed 3 bases, J shed 3 bases, and the junction held 5 bases outside the gene matches. Germline V gene lookup returns CDR1 SNHLY and CDR2 FYNNEI. The CDR3 sequence is 14 residues long. CDR3 nucleotides: TGTGCCAGCAGTGATCAGGGGGAGAGCTACGAGCAGTACTTC. Protein: CASSDQGESYEQYF. Based on the CDR3 plus reference TRBV2 and TRBJ2-7, the full variable domain is EPEVTQTPSHQVTQMGQEVILRCVPISNHLYFYWYRQILGQKVEFLVSFYNNEISEKSEIFDDQFSVERPDGSNFTLKIRSTKLEDSAMYFCASSDQGESYEQYFGPGTRLTVT.

CDR3 sequence (DNA): TGTGCCAGCAGTCAAAGACTAGCGGGGGCCAACTACAATGAGCAGTTCTTC. Translated: CASSQRLAGANYNEQFF. The gene calls are TRBV27 and TRBJ2-1; 12 bases map to TRBD2. The V and J ends lost 5 bases and 3 bases, in that order; junction bases with no gene match: 8. Germline-derived CDR1 and CDR2 are MNHEY and SMNVEV (reference sequence). The length of the CDR3 is 17 residues.

The V call is TRBV7-9, the J call TRBJ2-7; weak D call: TRBD1 (5 bases). The CDR3 loop spans 13 amino acids. Trimming removed 8 bases from V and 2 bases from J, with 13 bases in between. Germline V gene lookup returns CDR1 SEHNR and CDR2 FQNEAQ (reference sequence). The chain's CDR3 is CASEQGATYEQYF. Written as DNA, the CDR3 is TGTGCCAGCGAGCAAGGGGCGACCTACGAGCAGTACTTC.

This chain uses TRBV29-1 with TRBJ2-7; D call uncertain. Trimming took 2 bases from V and 0 from J, leaving 8 bases between them. Germline CDR1 and CDR2: SQVTM and ANQGSEA. This CDR3 region has 13 residues. The CDR3 sequence is CSVEIQASYEQYF. The CDR3 DNA reads as TGCAGCGTTGAAATCCAGGCCTCCTACGAGCAGTACTTC.

This rearrangement joins TRBV9 to TRBJ2-3; D unresolved. V was trimmed by 4 bases and J by 1 base, leaving 13 bases between them. CDR3 length: 15 residues. CDR1 and CDR2 (germline): SGDLS, YYNGEE. This CDR3 reads CASSPGRRGTDTQYF. The CDR3 nucleotides read TGTGCCAGCAGCCCAGGCCGCCGCGGCACAGATACGCAGTATTTT.